The rows below give T cell receptor beta chains drawn from one sample of a study of T-cell memory formation after mild COVID-19. TCRdb re-derived calls from the 5' RACE reads in MiXCR, one entry per CDR3 protein. Found here are 100,000 to 140,000 distinct CDR3 sequences, about 15% of them singletons; the top ten hold less than 45%. The sample comprised PBMCs or a T cell subset sorted from them (not recorded which). These receptors all come from a man aged 18 to 29 who had mild COVID-19 (a few samples of this study predate the infection). Cell type and time point are not known. Each CDR3 is given without its conserved first and last residue.

TRBV4-1	TRBJ2-7	13	ASSQGLAGPYEQY
TRBV7-9	TRBJ2-3	10	ASSLGKDTQY
TRBV20-1	TRBJ2-3	13	SAGLGGGPPDTQY
TRBV18	TRBJ2-1	9	ASSPDREQF
TRBV6-5	TRBJ2-3	13	ASSWTSGRSDTQY
TRBV6-1	TRBJ1-1	14	ASSEIIPSEAPEAF
TRBV12-3/TRBV12-4	TRBJ1-5	14	ASSLGDRGTNQPQH
TRBV4-1	TRBJ2-7	13	ASSLRDRSAYEQY
TRBV12-5	TRBJ2-7	15	ASGLEGLAGFPYEQY
TRBV2	TRBJ1-5	10	ASRVGDQPQH
TRBV12-3/TRBV12-4	TRBJ2-7	10	ASTHGAGEQY
TRBV6-2/TRBV6-3	TRBJ1-5	12	ASSVGRSNQPQH
TRBV6-2/TRBV6-3	TRBJ2-7	13	ASSSHRGTSYEQY
TRBV27	TRBJ2-2	13	ASSRTSGRTGELF
TRBV4-1	TRBJ2-6	16	ASSQGERRYSGANVLT
TRBV27	TRBJ2-7	10	ASPQPRGEQY
TRBV14	TRBJ2-5	14	ASSPVAGEYQETQY
TRBV6-5	TRBJ2-5	12	ASSLTAYQETQY
TRBV19	TRBJ1-1	10	ASNQGNTEAF
TRBV7-9	TRBJ2-3	11	ASSFLKSGTQY
TRBV20-1	TRBJ1-1	10	SASGVNTEAF
TRBV5-1	TRBJ2-5	13	ASSPRPGTQETQY
TRBV9	TRBJ2-4	11	ASSVDGVDIQY
TRBV27	TRBJ2-3	14	ASSLSIGPGADTQY
TRBV20-1	TRBJ1-6	12	SAMMGQGTSPLH
TRBV9	TRBJ2-1	13	ASSGGAPGYNEQF
TRBV29-1	TRBJ1-2	10	SVTGANYGYT
TRBV7-2	TRBJ2-1	14	ASSPGDRRTYNEQF
TRBV4-3	TRBJ1-2	13	ASSPRDRVNYGYT
TRBV5-5	TRBJ2-1	9	ASSFGHEQF
TRBV5-5	TRBJ2-7	11	ASSFPSGGEQY
TRBV24-1	TRBJ2-1	10	ATNQGIYEQF
TRBV12-3/TRBV12-4	TRBJ2-6	12	ASRDSPGANVLT
TRBV21-1	TRBJ2-5	14	ASSKALAGGRETQY
TRBV4-3	TRBJ1-3	14	ASSQDQSLSGNTIY
TRBV7-2	TRBJ2-5	14	ASSLAPEGQQETQY
TRBV6-5	TRBJ2-6	14	ASSRRRDSGANVLT
TRBV4-3	TRBJ2-2	10	ASSLYTEELF
TRBV11-2	TRBJ1-5	13	ASSSQGGGNQPQH
TRBV4-1	TRBJ2-5	11	ASSLITLETQY
TRBV3-1	TRBJ2-2	11	ASSQGLSGELF
TRBV6-1	TRBJ1-1	13	ASSEEKYLDTEAF
TRBV5-1	TRBJ1-2	10	ASSLAGSGYN
TRBV7-9	TRBJ1-1	10	AGGRGATEAF
TRBV19	TRBJ2-5	13	ASSRALAESETQY
TRBV6-4	TRBJ2-1	12	ASSGLGQANEQF
TRBV4-3	TRBJ1-4	13	ASSQQGGDARKLF
TRBV4-3	TRBJ1-4	16	ASSQRGYRESTNEKLF
TRBV29-1	TRBJ2-2	11	SVVQPNTGELF
TRBV6-5	TRBJ1-1	12	ASSRGQGNTEAF
TRBV2	TRBJ2-5	13	ASSRLAGSQGTQY
TRBV5-4	TRBJ2-1	15	ASSPLPGETSINEQF
TRBV4-1	TRBJ2-3	12	ASSQDGGTDTQY
TRBV21-1	TRBJ2-1	13	ASSGTWVGDNEQF
TRBV5-6	TRBJ2-3	16	ASSLADRVPPFADTQY